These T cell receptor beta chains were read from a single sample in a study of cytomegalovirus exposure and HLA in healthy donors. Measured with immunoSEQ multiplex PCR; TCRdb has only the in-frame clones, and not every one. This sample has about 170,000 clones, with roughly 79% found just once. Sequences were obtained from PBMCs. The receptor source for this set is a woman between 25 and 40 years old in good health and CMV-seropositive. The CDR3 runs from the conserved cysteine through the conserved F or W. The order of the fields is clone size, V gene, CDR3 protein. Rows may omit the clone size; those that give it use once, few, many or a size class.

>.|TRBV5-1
CASSLGQENGYTF
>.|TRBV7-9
CASSFRGGLNTEAFF
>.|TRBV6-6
CASSQDRDSGANVLTF
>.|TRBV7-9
CASSLGRDRDYYGYTF
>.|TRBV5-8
CASKNTGFNYGYTF
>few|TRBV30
CAWSVSPSTGELFF
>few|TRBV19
CASSIFSPTDTQYF
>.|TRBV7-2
CASSLRRAGDGTGELFF
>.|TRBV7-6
CASSLVPGVDQPQHF
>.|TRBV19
CASSDRGLYEQYF
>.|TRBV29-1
CSVVTGGYTEAFF
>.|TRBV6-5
CASSRTGLNEQFF
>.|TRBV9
CASSMTSGGADTQYF
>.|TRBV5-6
CASSLRGTSQGYTF
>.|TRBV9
CASSVDAGVQETQYF
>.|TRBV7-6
CASSLDRGLDQPQHF
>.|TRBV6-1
CASSESAGTYNSPLHF
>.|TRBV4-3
CASSQEGGSPYEQYF
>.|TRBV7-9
CASSLAGQGSYGYTF
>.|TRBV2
CASSVGGIDSPLHF
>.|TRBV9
CASSVGPGGAVNTEAFF
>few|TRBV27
CASSLVGQGVYGYGYTF
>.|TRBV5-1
CASSLALAWGQETQYF
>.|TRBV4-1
CASSQGPDNEKLFF
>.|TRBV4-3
CASSQGTVGTEAFF
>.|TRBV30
CAWSRPAGEGYTF
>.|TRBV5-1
CASQEVNTEAFF
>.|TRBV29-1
CSVEGQGGNGYTF
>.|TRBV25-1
CASSEARVDTQYF
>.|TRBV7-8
CASSSTDQAGPVGYTF
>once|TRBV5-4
CASSWGTGTSYEQYF
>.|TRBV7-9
CASSSGLAGGPREQYF
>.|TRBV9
CASSGTSGSSDTQYF
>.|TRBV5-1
CASSLGAGGSFSGNTIYF